A selection of T cell receptor beta chains follows, all from one sample in a study of control samples from healthy donors and cancer patients. Clones were sequenced by immunoSEQ multiplex PCR, and TCRdb holds only the in-frame ones, with some missing. The sample has about 410,000 clones, around nine tenths seen once. Sample: PBMCs. The receptor set was obtained from a man aged 40-55 years with head and neck cancer. CDR3s include the opening cysteine and the closing phenylalanine or tryptophan. The D gene is left open where the match is weak. Rows give clone size only sometimes, using once, few, many, or a class for an expanded clone.

J gene: TRBJ2-1; V gene: TRBV6-2/TRBV6-3; D gene: -; clone size: -; CDR3 protein: CASSYSFLYNEQFF; CDR3 DNA: TGTGCCAGCAGTTACTCCTTCCTTTACAATGAGCAGTTCTTC
J gene: TRBJ1-4; V gene: TRBV28; D gene: -; clone size: -; CDR3 protein: CASSSRENEKLFF; CDR3 DNA: TGTGCCAGCAGTTCCCGGGAGAATGAAAAACTGTTTTTT
J gene: TRBJ2-1; V gene: TRBV7-3; D gene: TRBD1; clone size: -; CDR3 protein: CASSWGQGAQNEQFF; CDR3 DNA: TGTGCCAGCAGTTGGGGACAGGGGGCTCAAAATGAGCAGTTCTTC
J gene: TRBJ2-6; V gene: TRBV19; D gene: -; clone size: -; CDR3 protein: CASSEVLSSSGANVLTF; CDR3 DNA: TGTGCCAGTAGTGAAGTTCTTTCAAGCTCTGGGGCCAACGTCCTGACTTTC
J gene: TRBJ2-3; V gene: TRBV2; D gene: -; clone size: -; CDR3 protein: CASSWQARTDTQYF; CDR3 DNA: TGTGCCAGCAGTTGGCAGGCCCGCACAGATACGCAGTATTTT
J gene: TRBJ1-4; V gene: TRBV19; D gene: TRBD1; clone size: -; CDR3 protein: CASSGRDRGRPTNEKLFF; CDR3 DNA: TGTGCCAGTAGTGGAAGGGACAGGGGGAGACCTACTAATGAAAAACTGTTTTTT
J gene: TRBJ1-6; V gene: TRBV5-6; D gene: TRBD1; clone size: -; CDR3 protein: CASSPRDRYSPLHF; CDR3 DNA: TGTGCCAGCAGCCCCCGGGACAGATATTCACCCCTCCACTTT
J gene: TRBJ2-6; V gene: TRBV5-1; D gene: -; clone size: -; CDR3 protein: CASSYDRLSSGANVLTF; CDR3 DNA: TGCGCCAGCAGCTATGACAGGCTGAGCTCTGGGGCCAACGTCCTGACTTTC
J gene: TRBJ2-6; V gene: TRBV27; D gene: -; clone size: -; CDR3 protein: CASKASGIGANVLTF; CDR3 DNA: TGTGCCAGCAAGGCTTCCGGGATCGGGGCCAACGTCCTGACTTTC
J gene: TRBJ2-6; V gene: TRBV7-9; D gene: -; clone size: -; CDR3 protein: CASSLIGANVLTF; CDR3 DNA: TGTGCCAGCAGCTTAATTGGGGCCAACGTCCTGACTTTC
J gene: TRBJ1-5; V gene: TRBV3-1/TRBV3-2; D gene: TRBD1; clone size: -; CDR3 protein: CASSPQGGSNQLQHF; CDR3 DNA: TGTGCCAGCAGCCCCCAGGGGGGGAGCAATCAGCTCCAGCATTTT
J gene: TRBJ1-3; V gene: TRBV3-1/TRBV3-2; D gene: -; clone size: -; CDR3 protein: CASSPDSNSRENTIYF; CDR3 DNA: TGTGCCAGCAGCCCAGATTCGAACAGTAGGGAAAACACCATATATTTT
J gene: TRBJ1-1; V gene: TRBV3-1/TRBV3-2; D gene: -; clone size: -; CDR3 protein: CASSNRMNTEAFF; CDR3 DNA: TGTGCCAGCAGTAACAGGATGAACACTGAAGCTTTCTTT
J gene: TRBJ2-5; V gene: TRBV18; D gene: TRBD1; clone size: -; CDR3 protein: CASSPIRTGLAQTQYF; CDR3 DNA: TGTGCCAGCTCACCAATTCGGACAGGACTGGCACAGACCCAGTACTTC
J gene: TRBJ1-1; V gene: TRBV6-5; D gene: -; clone size: -; CDR3 protein: CASAGTPRAGLF; CDR3 DNA: TGTGCCAGCGCAGGGACGCCCAGGGCGGGGCTCTTT
J gene: TRBJ2-5; V gene: TRBV7-2; D gene: -; clone size: -; CDR3 protein: CASSLVSYGGVQETQYF; CDR3 DNA: TGTGCCAGCAGCTTAGTTTCCTACGGGGGAGTGCAAGAGACCCAGTACTTC
J gene: TRBJ1-5; V gene: TRBV28; D gene: -; clone size: -; CDR3 protein: CASSLIRQPNQPQHF; CDR3 DNA: TGTGCCAGCAGCCTGATTAGACAGCCCAATCAGCCCCAGCATTTT
J gene: TRBJ2-3; V gene: TRBV24-1; D gene: TRBD1; clone size: -; CDR3 protein: CATSESGTGKADTQYF; CDR3 DNA: TGTGCCACCAGTGAGTCCGGGACAGGGAAGGCAGATACGCAGTATTTT
J gene: TRBJ1-2; V gene: TRBV6-1; D gene: -; clone size: -; CDR3 protein: CASSEGPGKSYGYTF; CDR3 DNA: TGTGCCAGCAGTGAAGGTCCAGGGAAGAGCTATGGCTACACCTTC
J gene: TRBJ2-3; V gene: TRBV27; D gene: TRBD1; clone size: few; CDR3 protein: CASSPGTGHTDTQYF; CDR3 DNA: TGTGCCAGCAGCCCCGGGACAGGGCACACAGATACGCAGTATTTT
J gene: TRBJ2-1; V gene: TRBV7-2; D gene: -; clone size: few; CDR3 protein: CASTARWSATYNEQFF; CDR3 DNA: TGTGCCAGCACCGCCCGCTGGTCGGCCACCTACAATGAGCAGTTCTTC
J gene: TRBJ1-4; V gene: TRBV28; D gene: -; clone size: -; CDR3 protein: CASSLWGTATNEKLFF; CDR3 DNA: TGTGCCAGCAGTTTATGGGGCACAGCAACTAATGAAAAACTGTTTTTT
J gene: TRBJ2-1; V gene: TRBV12-5; D gene: TRBD2; clone size: -; CDR3 protein: CASGLVRASGGLSYNEQFF; CDR3 DNA: TGTGCTAGTGGTTTGGTACGGGCTAGCGGGGGCCTCTCCTACAATGAGCAGTTCTTC
J gene: TRBJ1-4; V gene: TRBV5-1; D gene: TRBD1; clone size: few; CDR3 protein: CASSGGQNEKLFF; CDR3 DNA: TGCGCCAGCAGCGGGGGACAGAATGAAAAACTGTTTTTT
J gene: TRBJ1-5; V gene: TRBV7-8; D gene: -; clone size: -; CDR3 protein: CASSLAGHYSNQPQHF; CDR3 DNA: TGTGCCAGCAGCTTAGCGGGGCACTATAGCAATCAGCCCCAGCATTTT
J gene: TRBJ1-5; V gene: TRBV7-9; D gene: -; clone size: -; CDR3 protein: CASSLASVDQPQHF; CDR3 DNA: TGTGCCAGCAGCTTAGCGTCTGTGGATCAGCCCCAGCATTTT
J gene: TRBJ2-7; V gene: TRBV28; D gene: -; clone size: -; CDR3 protein: CASSPPGGGPSYEQYF; CDR3 DNA: TGTGCCAGCAGTCCCCCAGGGGGGGGTCCCTCCTACGAGCAGTACTTC
J gene: TRBJ2-7; V gene: TRBV5-1; D gene: -; clone size: -; CDR3 protein: CASSLGRVRVEQYF; CDR3 DNA: TGCGCCAGCAGCTTGGGACGGGTGAGGGTCGAGCAGTACTTC
J gene: TRBJ1-3; V gene: TRBV7-9; D gene: -; clone size: -; CDR3 protein: CASSLGGTAGNTIYF; CDR3 DNA: TGTGCCAGCAGCTTAGGAGGGACGGCTGGAAACACCATATATTTT
J gene: TRBJ2-3; V gene: TRBV7-9; D gene: TRBD2; clone size: once; CDR3 protein: CASSPRTSGRAIDTQYF; CDR3 DNA: TGTGCCAGCAGCCCACGGACTAGCGGGAGGGCCATAGATACGCAGTATTTT
J gene: TRBJ1-2; V gene: TRBV24-1; D gene: -; clone size: -; CDR3 protein: CATSDFPGDWERGYTF; CDR3 DNA: TGTGCCACCAGTGATTTTCCGGGAGACTGGGAAAGGGGCTACACCTTC
J gene: TRBJ1-5; V gene: TRBV5-1; D gene: -; clone size: -; CDR3 protein: CASSPDGGSNQPQHF; CDR3 DNA: TGCGCCAGCAGCCCGGACGGGGGAAGCAATCAGCCCCAGCATTTT
J gene: TRBJ2-3; V gene: TRBV6-4; D gene: -; clone size: -; CDR3 protein: CASSVGTGADTQYF; CDR3 DNA: TGTGCCAGCAGTGTCGGGACTGGGGCAGATACGCAGTATTTT
J gene: TRBJ1-1; V gene: TRBV18; D gene: -; clone size: -; CDR3 protein: CASSPSLGQMNTEAFF; CDR3 DNA: TGTGCCAGCTCACCCAGCTTGGGCCAAATGAACACTGAAGCTTTCTTT
J gene: TRBJ1-3; V gene: TRBV11-3; D gene: TRBD1; clone size: -; CDR3 protein: CASSPGTVSGNTIYF; CDR3 DNA: TGTGCCAGCAGCCCCGGGACAGTCTCTGGAAACACCATATATTTT
J gene: TRBJ2-7; V gene: TRBV19; D gene: -; clone size: -; CDR3 protein: CASSAYSQGSYEQYF; CDR3 DNA: TGTGCCAGTAGTGCGTACTCACAGGGCTCCTACGAGCAGTACTTC
J gene: TRBJ2-2; V gene: TRBV12-3/TRBV12-4; D gene: -; clone size: -; CDR3 protein: CASRVPSGELFF; CDR3 DNA: TGTGCCAGCAGGGTACCTAGCGGGGAGCTGTTTTTT
J gene: TRBJ2-1; V gene: TRBV29-1; D gene: TRBD2; clone size: -; CDR3 protein: CSVEYSGSRNEQFF; CDR3 DNA: TGCAGCGTTGAATACAGCGGGAGCCGGAATGAGCAGTTCTTC
J gene: TRBJ2-7; V gene: TRBV18; D gene: -; clone size: -; CDR3 protein: CASSTGVGSGLYEQYF; CDR3 DNA: TGTGCCAGCTCAACCGGGGTGGGAAGCGGCCTCTACGAGCAGTACTTC
J gene: TRBJ2-2; V gene: TRBV7-9; D gene: -; clone size: -; CDR3 protein: CASLRGAANTGELFF; CDR3 DNA: TGTGCCAGCCTACGCGGGGCCGCGAACACCGGGGAGCTGTTTTTT
J gene: TRBJ2-7; V gene: TRBV4-1; D gene: TRBD2; clone size: -; CDR3 protein: CASSQELAVPERCEQYF; CDR3 DNA: TGCGCCAGCAGCCAAGAGCTAGCGGTCCCAGAGCGCTGCGAGCAGTACTTC
J gene: TRBJ1-4; V gene: TRBV10-3; D gene: -; clone size: -; CDR3 protein: CAIRGSHPGQTNEKLFF; CDR3 DNA: TGTGCCATCAGAGGTTCCCACCCCGGACAGACAAATGAAAAACTGTTTTTT
J gene: TRBJ1-1; V gene: TRBV4-1; D gene: -; clone size: -; CDR3 protein: CASSQVSGLVREAFF; CDR3 DNA: TGCGCCAGCAGCCAAGTTTCCGGACTCGTGAGGGAAGCTTTCTTT
J gene: TRBJ1-6; V gene: TRBV9; D gene: -; clone size: -; CDR3 protein: CASSAGDPYNSPLHF; CDR3 DNA: TGTGCCAGCAGCGCGGGGGATCCCTATAATTCACCCCTCCACTTT
J gene: TRBJ1-1; V gene: TRBV11-2; D gene: -; clone size: -; CDR3 protein: CASSLRQTPMNTEAFF; CDR3 DNA: TGTGCCAGCAGCTTAAGACAGACCCCGATGAACACTGAAGCTTTCTTT